This T cell receptor (beta chain) was sequenced in a study of T cell responses to AZD1222 COVID-19 vaccine. Study observations and caveats: Females outnumbered males among donors, who were mostly white British; clonal diversity was possibly underestimated.

A word on this clone: Its cognate antigen is unknown.

The V gene's germline CDR1 is LGHDT and CDR2 YNNKEL (reference sequence). V was trimmed by 4 bases and J by 1 base, leaving 11 bases between them. The CDR3 runs to 15 residues. Measured with immunoSEQ multiplex PCR; TCRdb has only the in-frame clones, and not every one. Seen here are under 150,000 clones, roughly nine tenths observed once, and the top ten hold around a tenth. The chain employs TRBV3-1 (or the pseudogene TRBV3-2) and TRBJ2-1, with D uncertain. The sequencing used peripheral blood, collected 28 days after the second AZD1222 dose. The sequence was obtained from an adult who received the AZD1222 COVID-19 vaccine. CDR3 loop: CASSLSAESYNEQFF. CDR3 coding DNA: TGTGCCAGCAGCCTATCCGCGGAGTCCTACAATGAGCAGTTCTTC.